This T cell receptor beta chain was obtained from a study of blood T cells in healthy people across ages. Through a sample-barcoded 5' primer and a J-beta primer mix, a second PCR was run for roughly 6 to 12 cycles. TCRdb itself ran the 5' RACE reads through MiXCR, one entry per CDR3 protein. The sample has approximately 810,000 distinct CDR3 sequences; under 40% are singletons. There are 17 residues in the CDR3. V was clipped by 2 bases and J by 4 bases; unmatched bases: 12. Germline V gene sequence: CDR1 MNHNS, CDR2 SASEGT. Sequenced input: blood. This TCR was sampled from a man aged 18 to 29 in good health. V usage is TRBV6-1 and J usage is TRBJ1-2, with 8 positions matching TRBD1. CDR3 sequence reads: CASSERTGTGARYGYTF. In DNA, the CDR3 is TGTGCCAGCAGTGAAAGGACAGGGACAGGAGCCCGCTATGGCTACACCTTC.